This T cell receptor beta chain stems from a study of PD-1 blockade in classical Hodgkin lymphoma. Trimming removed 1 base from V and 8 bases from J; junction bases left unmatched: 5. The CDR3 extends over 15 amino acids. Germline-derived CDR1 and CDR2 are SGHVS and FNYEAQ. Profiling relied on immunoSEQ multiplex PCR, and the TCRdb table lists in-frame clones only, not all of them. The sample has roughly 70,000 clones, about 94% seen once. Time point reported: newly diagnosed, previously untreated cHL patient sample. Sample: peripheral blood mononuclear cells (PBMCs). This TCR was recovered from a human donor with classical Hodgkin lymphoma. The gene calls are TRBV7-6 and TRBJ1-1; 12 bases fit TRBD1. This chain's CDR3 is CASSLDPGTGGEAFF. CDR3 DNA: TGTGCCAGCAGCTTAGATCCCGGGACAGGGGGCGAAGCTTTCTTT.